What follows describes a single T cell receptor beta chain. In the study's own analysis: Cell counts per sample came from amplifying reference gene primers. The table came from immunoSEQ multiplex PCR; TCRdb's copy has only in-frame clones and leaves some out. V and J calls and clone size are those listed in that table; D and trimming were worked out from the DNA. This sample carries 140,000 or so clones, 65% to 80% of them seen once, and the ten largest clones take less than 4.5%. The trim removed 6 bases at V and 2 bases at J, leaving 2 bases unmatched. The CDR3 runs to 13 residues. Per the germline V gene, CDR1 is ENHRY and CDR2 is SYGVKD. This record comes from a study of blood T cell repertoires in COVID-19.

Sequencing was carried out using peripheral blood. The chain recombines TRBV10-3 with TRBJ2-3; TRBD2 matches 7 bases. The clonotype comes from a man aged 55 to 69 with acute or convalescent COVID-19. This chain's CDR3 is CAIRGGDTDTQYF. As DNA, the CDR3 is TGTGCCATCAGGGGGGGGGACACAGATACGCAGTATTTT.